Listed below are T cell receptor beta chains from one sample, sequenced in a study of blood T cell repertoires in COVID-19. TCRdb's table, derived via immunoSEQ multiplex PCR, lists solely in-frame clones and lacks some. The table has around 250,000 clones, approximately 86% seen once; the top ten hold about 7.6%. The material sequenced was peripheral blood. Source of these receptors: a woman aged 70-85 years with active or convalescent COVID-19. CDR3s include the opening cysteine and the closing phenylalanine or tryptophan. A D gene is named only where the DNA matches it firmly. A row's size may be missing; if present it is once, few, many or a size class.

>.|TRBV6-5|.|TRBJ1-2
CASSRPGGLDGYTF
TGTGCCAGCAGTCGCCCGGGGGGGCTAGATGGCTACACCTTC
>TRBD1|TRBV6-5|.|TRBJ1-1
CASSFRTGVGNTEAFF
TGTGCCAGCAGTTTCCGGACAGGGGTGGGGAACACTGAAGCTTTCTTT
>.|TRBV6-5|.|TRBJ2-5
CATRGPNQETQYF
TGTGCCACCAGGGGCCCGAATCAAGAGACCCAGTACTTC
>TRBD1|TRBV7-9|once|TRBJ1-3
CAILWTGGDSGNTIYF
TGTGCCATTTTGTGGACAGGGGGGGACTCTGGAAACACCATATATTTT
>.|TRBV3-1/TRBV3-2|.|TRBJ1-1
CASSRAAREAFF
TGTGCCAGCAGCCGGGCTGCACGGGAAGCTTTCTTT
>.|TRBV19|.|TRBJ2-7
CASSIGDRAYEQYF
TGTGCCAGTAGTATTGGCGACAGAGCCTACGAGCAGTACTTC
>TRBD1|TRBV7-2|.|TRBJ2-7
CASSPEGAAGEQYF
TGTGCCAGCAGTCCTGAGGGGGCGGCGGGCGAGCAGTACTTC
>TRBD1|TRBV3-1/TRBV3-2|.|TRBJ2-3
CASSQDFRGPTDTQYF
TGTGCCAGCAGCCAAGATTTCAGGGGGCCTACAGATACGCAGTATTTT
>TRBD1|TRBV9|.|TRBJ1-2
CASDRAEYGYTF
TGTGCAAGCGACAGGGCGGAATATGGCTACACCTTC
>.|TRBV6-5|.|TRBJ2-6
CASSLTGPGANVLTF
TGTGCCAGCAGTTTGACAGGACCTGGGGCCAACGTCCTGACTTTC
>.|TRBV18|once|TRBJ1-3
CASSPEGNTIYF
TGTGCCAGCTCACCGGAGGGAAACACCATATATTTT
>TRBD2|TRBV6-5|.|TRBJ2-7
CASSRGLAEQYF
TGTGCCAGCAGTAGGGGTCTAGCGGAACAGTACTTC
>.|TRBV11-2|.|TRBJ1-2
CASSFGGKHGTF
TGTGCCAGCAGCTTCGGCGGTAAGCACGGCACCTTC
>TRBD1|TRBV3-1/TRBV3-2|.|TRBJ1-6
CASSQETGALALHF
TGTGCCAGCAGCCAAGAAACAGGGGCGTTAGCCCTCCACTTT
>.|TRBV7-6|.|TRBJ1-1
CASSLLQVTTEAFF
TGTGCCAGCAGCTTACTACAGGTGACCACTGAAGCTTTCTTT
>TRBD1|TRBV4-3|.|TRBJ1-2
CASSQDQGDNYGYTF
TGCGCCAGCAGCCAAGACCAGGGGGACAACTATGGCTACACCTTC
>TRBD1|TRBV5-8|.|TRBJ2-6
CASSRRGGYSGANVLTF
TGTGCCAGCAGCCGCCGAGGGGGCTACTCTGGGGCCAACGTCCTGACTTTC
>TRBD2|TRBV5-4|few|TRBJ2-3
CASSFGGSTDTQYF
TGTGCCAGCAGCTTCGGGGGGAGCACAGATACGCAGTATTTT
>TRBD1|TRBV14|.|TRBJ2-7
CASSQSLLGQVEQYF
TGTGCCAGCAGCCAATCCCTCCTTGGACAGGTCGAGCAGTACTTC
>TRBD1|TRBV19|few|TRBJ1-1
CASSTTGGGTEAFF
TGTGCCAGTAGTACGACAGGGGGAGGGACTGAAGCTTTCTTT
>.|TRBV7-9|.|TRBJ1-1
CASTKAQLNTEAFF
TGTGCCAGCACCAAGGCCCAGTTGAACACTGAAGCTTTCTTT
>.|TRBV7-9|.|TRBJ2-3
CASSLSGSTDTQYF
TGTGCCAGCAGCCTGAGCGGGAGCACAGATACGCAGTATTTT
>.|TRBV19|.|TRBJ1-6
CASSSTSLRSYNSPLHF
TGTGCCAGTAGTTCCACCAGTCTGAGGTCCTATAATTCACCCCTCCACTTT
>TRBD1|TRBV6-5|.|TRBJ2-5
CASSRDRAQETQYF
TGTGCCAGCAGCCGGGACAGGGCCCAAGAGACCCAGTACTTC
>.|TRBV6-2/TRBV6-3|.|TRBJ1-2
CASTYRAGPVSGYTF
TGTGCCAGCACTTACAGGGCAGGGCCCGTCTCTGGCTACACCTTC
>.|TRBV27|.|TRBJ2-1
CASRQTGHDEQFF
TGTGCCAGCAGGCAAACAGGGCACGATGAGCAGTTCTTC
>.|TRBV5-1|.|TRBJ2-3
CASSNPGRYSTDTQYF
TGCGCCAGCAGTAATCCGGGAAGATATAGCACAGATACGCAGTATTTT
>.|TRBV29-1|.|TRBJ1-1
CSVVRDVNTEAFF
TGCAGCGTTGTACGGGATGTGAACACTGAAGCTTTCTTT
>.|TRBV5-8|.|TRBJ1-5
CASSLGRGQPQHF
TGTGCCAGCAGCTTAGGGCGGGGGCAGCCCCAGCATTTT
>TRBD1|TRBV7-2|once|TRBJ1-1
CASRIQGANTEAFF
TGTGCCAGCAGGATACAGGGGGCGAACACTGAAGCTTTCTTT
>TRBD2|TRBV27|.|TRBJ2-7
CASRISGGHRYEQYF
TGTGCCAGCAGAATTAGCGGGGGCCATAGATACGAGCAGTACTTC
>.|TRBV2|.|TRBJ2-7
CASSEALGQGRDF
TGTGCCAGCAGTGAAGCGCTTGGGCAGGGCAGAGACTTC
>TRBD1|TRBV15|few|TRBJ1-4
CATSPSARGLNEKLFF
TGTGCCACCAGCCCCTCGGCCAGGGGGTTAAATGAAAAACTGTTTTTT
>.|TRBV24-1|.|TRBJ1-2
CATSDPVSTGYGYTF
TGTGCCACCAGTGATCCTGTTTCGACAGGATATGGCTACACCTTC
>.|TRBV6-2/TRBV6-3|once|TRBJ1-2
CASSADRIYGYTF
TGTGCCAGCAGTGCTGACAGAATCTATGGCTACACCTTC
>.|TRBV29-1|.|TRBJ1-1
CSVEGALNTEAFF
TGCAGCGTTGAAGGGGCCTTGAACACTGAAGCTTTCTTT
>.|TRBV6-5|.|TRBJ1-6
CASSAMSEVNSPLHF
TGTGCCAGCAGCGCGATGTCTGAAGTTAATTCACCCCTCCACTTT
>.|TRBV4-1|once|TRBJ2-7
CASSQVPTPTEYEQYF
TGCGCCAGCAGCCAAGTCCCAACTCCTACTGAGTACGAGCAGTACTTC